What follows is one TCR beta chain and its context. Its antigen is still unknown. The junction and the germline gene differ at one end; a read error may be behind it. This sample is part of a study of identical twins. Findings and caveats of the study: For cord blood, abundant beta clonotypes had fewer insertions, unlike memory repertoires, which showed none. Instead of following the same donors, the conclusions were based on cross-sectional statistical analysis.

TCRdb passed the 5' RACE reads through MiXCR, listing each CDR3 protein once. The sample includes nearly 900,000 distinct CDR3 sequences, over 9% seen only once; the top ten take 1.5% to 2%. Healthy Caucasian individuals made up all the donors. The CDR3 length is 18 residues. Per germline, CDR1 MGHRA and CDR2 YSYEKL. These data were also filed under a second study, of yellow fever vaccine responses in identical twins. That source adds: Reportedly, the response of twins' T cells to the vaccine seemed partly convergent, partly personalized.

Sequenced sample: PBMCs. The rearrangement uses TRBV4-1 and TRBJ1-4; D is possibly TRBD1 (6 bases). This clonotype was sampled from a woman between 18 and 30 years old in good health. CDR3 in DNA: TGCGCCAGCAGCCAACCTCGGATCACAGGGACAACGAATGAAAAACTGTTTTTT. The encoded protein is CASSQPRITGTTNEKLFF.